The sample holds many counts of the clone carrying this T cell receptor beta chain. This entry comes from a study of regulatory T cells in long-lasting Graves disease. The time point: newly diagnosed GD, antithyroid drugs for less than 3 months. Following extraction of RNA from PBMCs, that RNA was used to make the TCR library. An endocrinology unit in Xi'an, China, supplied the patients. With iRepertoire HTBI primers and Arm-PCR of CDR3 regions, TCR beta libraries were built. TCRdb fed the multiplex PCR reads into MiXCR, producing one record per CDR3 protein. The sample lists approximately 250,000 distinct CDR3 sequences; about a sixth were seen once. The germline CDR1 and CDR2 sequences are MDHEN and SYDVKM. The CDR3 contains 17 residues. V shed 5 bases and J 4 bases; nucleotides not matched to a gene: 12.

The TCR comes from a female donor with Graves disease. The sequenced sample was peripheral blood mononuclear cells (PBMCs), obtained at new diagnosis, from a patient treated with antithyroid drugs. The V gene is TRBV28, the J gene TRBJ1-5, with 9 positions matching TRBD1. The CDR3: CASSPLPDRGGNQPQHF. The CDR3, as DNA: TGTGCCAGCAGTCCGCTCCCGGACAGGGGAGGGAATCAGCCCCAGCATTTT.